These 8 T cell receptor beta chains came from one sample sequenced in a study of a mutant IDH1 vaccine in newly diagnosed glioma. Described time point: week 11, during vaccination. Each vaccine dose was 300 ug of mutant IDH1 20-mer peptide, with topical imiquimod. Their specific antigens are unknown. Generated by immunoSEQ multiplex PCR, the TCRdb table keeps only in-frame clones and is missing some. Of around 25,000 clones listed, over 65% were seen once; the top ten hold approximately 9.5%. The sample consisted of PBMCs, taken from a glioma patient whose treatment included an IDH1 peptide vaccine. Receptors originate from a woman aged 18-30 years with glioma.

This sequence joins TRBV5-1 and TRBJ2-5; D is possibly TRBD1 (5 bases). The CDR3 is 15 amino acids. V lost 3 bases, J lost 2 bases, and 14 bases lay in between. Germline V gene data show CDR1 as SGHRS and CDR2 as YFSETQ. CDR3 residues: CASSWGTFPQETQYF. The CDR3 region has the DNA TGCGCCAGCAGCTGGGGCACTTTCCCACAAGAGACCCAGTACTTC.

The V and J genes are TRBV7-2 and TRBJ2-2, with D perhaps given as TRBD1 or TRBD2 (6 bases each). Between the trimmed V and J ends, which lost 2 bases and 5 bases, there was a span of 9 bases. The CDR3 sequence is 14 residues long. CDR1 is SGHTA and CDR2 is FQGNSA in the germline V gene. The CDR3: CASSLRGRTGELFF. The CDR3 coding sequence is TGTGCCAGCAGCTTAAGGGGGAGGACCGGGGAGCTGTTTTTT.

The CDR3 region has the DNA TGTGCCAGCAGCCTTGGGGCCTACGAGCAGTACTTC. Protein sequence: CASSLGAYEQYF. The genes are TRBV11-3 and TRBJ2-7, with D hard to call. Per germline, CDR1 SGHNT and CDR2 YENEEA. The germline V and J ends were trimmed by 5 bases and 2 bases, with 7 bases remaining between them. The CDR3 has 12 residues. Full variable domain (outside the CDR3, taken from reference TRBV11-3 and TRBJ2-7): EAGVVQSPRYKIIEKKQPVAFWCNPISGHNTLYWYLQNLGQGPELLIRYENEEAVDDSQLPKDRFSAERLKGVDSTLKIQPAELGDSAVYLCASSLGAYEQYFGPGTRLTVT.

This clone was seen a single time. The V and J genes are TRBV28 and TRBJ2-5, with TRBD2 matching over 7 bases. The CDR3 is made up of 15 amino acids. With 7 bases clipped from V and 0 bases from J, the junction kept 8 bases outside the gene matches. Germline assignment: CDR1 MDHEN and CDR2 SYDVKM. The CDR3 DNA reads TGTGCCAGCACCCCCCTAGCGGCATACCAAGAGACCCAGTACTTC. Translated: CASTPLAAYQETQYF.

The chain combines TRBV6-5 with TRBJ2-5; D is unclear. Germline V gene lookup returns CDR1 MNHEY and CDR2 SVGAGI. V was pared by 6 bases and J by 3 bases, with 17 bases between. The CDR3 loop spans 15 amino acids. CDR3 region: CASSRMVAQKETQYF. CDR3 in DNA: TGTGCCAGCAGCCGCATGGTGGCGCAGAAAGAGACCCAGTACTTC.

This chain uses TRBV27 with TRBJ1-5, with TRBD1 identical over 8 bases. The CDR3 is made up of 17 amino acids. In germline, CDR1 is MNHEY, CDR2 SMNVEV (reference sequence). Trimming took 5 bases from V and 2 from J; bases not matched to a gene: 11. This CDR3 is CASSAPDRVSGNQPQHF. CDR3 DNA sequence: TGTGCCAGCAGTGCCCCGGACAGGGTCTCGGGCAATCAGCCCCAGCATTTT.

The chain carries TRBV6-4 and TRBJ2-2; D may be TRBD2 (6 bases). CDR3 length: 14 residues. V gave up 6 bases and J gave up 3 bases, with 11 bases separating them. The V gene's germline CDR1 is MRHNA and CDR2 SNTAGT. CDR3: CASSRDSDTGELFF. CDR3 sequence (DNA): TGTGCCAGCAGCCGGGACTCCGACACCGGGGAGCTGTTTTTT.

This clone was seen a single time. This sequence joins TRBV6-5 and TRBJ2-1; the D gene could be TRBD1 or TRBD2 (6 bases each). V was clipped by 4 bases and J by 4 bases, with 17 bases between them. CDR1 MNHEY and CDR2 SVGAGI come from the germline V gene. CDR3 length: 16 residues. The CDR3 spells CASSSTAGHQYNEQFF. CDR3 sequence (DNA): TGTGCCAGCAGTTCCACCGCGGGACACCAATACAATGAGCAGTTCTTC.